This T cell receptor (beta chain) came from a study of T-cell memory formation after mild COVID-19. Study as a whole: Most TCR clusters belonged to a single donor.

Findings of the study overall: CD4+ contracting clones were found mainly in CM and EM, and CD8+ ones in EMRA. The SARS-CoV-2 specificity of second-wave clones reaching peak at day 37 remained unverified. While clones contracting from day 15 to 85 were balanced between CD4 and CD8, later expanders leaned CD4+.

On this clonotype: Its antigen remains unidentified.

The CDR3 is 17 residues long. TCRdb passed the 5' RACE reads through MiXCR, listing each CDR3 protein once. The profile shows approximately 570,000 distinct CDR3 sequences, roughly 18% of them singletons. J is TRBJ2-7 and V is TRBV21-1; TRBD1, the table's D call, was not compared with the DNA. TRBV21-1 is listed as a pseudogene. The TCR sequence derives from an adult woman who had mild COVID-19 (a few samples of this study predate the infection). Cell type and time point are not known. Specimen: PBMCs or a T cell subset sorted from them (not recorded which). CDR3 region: CASSKTHRAVHTYEQYF. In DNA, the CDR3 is TGTGCCAGCAGCAAAACTCATAGGGCGGTACATACCTACGAGCAGTACTTC.